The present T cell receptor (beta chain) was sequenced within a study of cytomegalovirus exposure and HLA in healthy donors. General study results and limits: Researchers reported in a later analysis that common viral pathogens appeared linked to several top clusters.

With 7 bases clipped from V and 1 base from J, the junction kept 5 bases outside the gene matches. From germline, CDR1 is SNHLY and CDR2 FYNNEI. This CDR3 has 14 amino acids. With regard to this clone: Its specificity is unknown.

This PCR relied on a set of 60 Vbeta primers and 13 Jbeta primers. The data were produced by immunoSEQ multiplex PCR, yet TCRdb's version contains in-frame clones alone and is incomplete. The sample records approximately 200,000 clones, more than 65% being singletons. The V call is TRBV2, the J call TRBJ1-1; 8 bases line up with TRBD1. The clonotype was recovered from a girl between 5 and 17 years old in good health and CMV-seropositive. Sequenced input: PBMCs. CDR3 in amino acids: CASIRDRSNTEAFF. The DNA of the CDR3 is TGTGCCAGCATCCGGGACAGGTCGAACACTGAAGCTTTCTTT.